The clone carrying this T cell receptor (beta chain) was seen ten or more times. Its antigen remains unidentified. The protocol attached unique molecular identifiers to individual cDNA molecules. In TCRdb, the 5' RACE reads were re-called with MiXCR into one record per CDR3 protein. The sample gives more than 35,000 distinct CDR3 sequences, 5.9% of which show up once; 4.5% to 5.5% is in the top ten. The data were obtained in a study of early T cells in non-severe SARS-CoV-2 infection. Study-level information: With bulk RNA from unsorted whole blood as input, sequencing yielded unpaired chains.

The study's findings and limits: In VDJdb matching, anti-spike CD8 responses were favored while private and CD4 specificities went missing.

There are 12 residues in the CDR3. Germline CDR1 is MRHNA and CDR2 is SNTAGT. Trimming removed 6 bases from V and 10 bases from J; junction bases left unmatched: 6. The specimen sequenced was whole blood. The chain carries TRBV6-4 and TRBJ2-3; 8 bases map to TRBD2. This TCR was recovered from an adult who was a healthcare worker with PCR-confirmed SARS-CoV-2 infection or an uninfected control (not recorded which). CDR3 in DNA: TGTGCCAGCAGCGAAAATAGCGGGGCGCAGTATTTT. This gives the protein CASSENSGAQYF.